This T cell receptor beta chain was captured in a study of T cell responses to AZD1222 COVID-19 vaccine. Whole-study context: Combined were second doses at about 4 or about 12 weeks.

Repertoires were generated with immunoSEQ multiplex PCR, while TCRdb's copy carries only in-frame clones and drops some. Of 100,000 to 150,000 clones in the sample, roughly 90% are singletons; the top ten hold about 2.7%. V lost 4 bases and J 0 bases, leaving 12 bases between the germline ends. This CDR3 region has 15 residues. CDR1 and CDR2 from the germline V gene are LNHDA and SQIVND (reference sequence). Whole-study findings and limits: Elevations in Spike-specific TCR breadth and depth followed administration of two AZD1222 doses. Spike as a whole was targeted by vaccine-associated CD4 TCRs, dominant at 160-218 and 743-854. Sampling that yielded the repertoires occurred only after the peak T cell response.

Worth noting for this clone: As yet, its antigen is unknown.

This clonotype was sampled from an adult in good health. The rearrangement links TRBV19 to TRBJ1-1; D is unresolved. The source was peripheral blood, collected on day 0 of AZD1222 vaccination. In DNA, the CDR3 is TGTGCCAGTAGTAAACGGACCGCGATGAACACTGAAGCTTTCTTT. This gives the protein CASSKRTAMNTEAFF. The complete variable domain, with remaining parts taken from reference TRBV19 and TRBJ1-1, reads DGGITQSPKYLFRKEGQNVTLSCEQNLNHDAMYWYRQDPGQGLRLIYYSQIVNDFQKGDIAEGYSVSREKKESFPLTVTSAQKNPTAFYLCASSKRTAMNTEAFFGQGTRLTVV.